Listed below are T cell receptor beta chains from one sample, sequenced in a study of T cells in Graves' hyperthyroidism and ophthalmopathy. TCRdb reprocessed the multiplex PCR reads via MiXCR and lists one record per CDR3 protein. The data hold hundreds of thousands of distinct CDR3 sequences, with around an eighth observed a single time. Sequencing input: blood. The receptors derive from a man aged 45-65 years with Graves' ophthalmopathy. Both conserved end residues are part of each CDR3. Fields, in order: clone size, D gene, J gene, V gene, CDR3 DNA, CDR3 protein. A D gene is named only where the DNA matches it firmly. For some rows the clone size is stated as once, few or many, or as a class when expanded; others skip it.

>few|TRBD2|TRBJ2-3|TRBV5-4
TGTGCCAGCAGCTTGGAACTAGCGGGAGTCGGGACAGATACGCAGTATTTT
CASSLELAGVGTDTQYF
>few|-|TRBJ1-4|TRBV20-1
TGCAGTGCCGCTCAAAGGCGTGAAAAACTGTTTTTT
CSAAQRREKLFF
>many|-|TRBJ2-2|TRBV30
TGTGCCTGGAGTGTAAGGTTTGGCGGGGAGCTGTTTTTT
CAWSVRFGGELFF
>many|-|TRBJ2-7|TRBV2
TGTGCCAGCAGTGAGCAGGGGTGGGAGCAGTACTTC
CASSEQGWEQYF
>-|TRBD2|TRBJ2-1|TRBV12-3/TRBV12-4
TGTGCCAGCAGGCCGCACGGGACTAGCGGGGGTAGATCCTACAATGAGCAGTTCTTC
CASRPHGTSGGRSYNEQFF
>many|-|TRBJ2-7|TRBV3-1
TGTGCCAGCAGCCAAGTTGGGTGGCAGTACTTC
CASSQVGWQYF
>few|-|TRBJ2-7|TRBV29-1
TGCAGCGTTGAATCGGACCAGGGCTACGAGCAGTACTTC
CSVESDQGYEQYF
>many|TRBD2|TRBJ2-1|TRBV20-1
TGCAGTGCTAGAGATGAATCTTGGACTAGCGGAGACAATGAGCAGTTCTTC
CSARDESWTSGDNEQFF
>-|-|TRBJ1-2|TRBV24-1
TGTGCCACCAGTGATTTGGGGGGCTACACCTTC
CATSDLGGYTF
>many|-|TRBJ2-1|TRBV2
TGTGCCAGCAGTGAAATTTTCGGAAATCCGGGGAATGAGCAGTTCTTC
CASSEIFGNPGNEQFF
>many|-|TRBJ2-7|TRBV29-1
TGCAGCGTTGAAGATTCTAACAGGGCCTACGAGCAGTACTTC
CSVEDSNRAYEQYF
>many|-|TRBJ1-1|TRBV7-9
TGTGCCAGCAGCTTAGACGGGCATTCCTCAGCTGAAGCTTTCTTT
CASSLDGHSSAEAFF
>-|TRBD1|TRBJ2-5|TRBV12-3/TRBV12-4
TGTGCCAGCAGTTCAGACAGGGTTGCAGAGACCCAGTACTTC
CASSSDRVAETQYF
>-|-|TRBJ2-1|TRBV5-1
TGCGCCAGCAGCTTGTACAGGGACAATGAGCAGTTCTTC
CASSLYRDNEQFF
>few|TRBD1|TRBJ2-1|TRBV20-1
TGCAGTGCTAGACGGCGGCAGGGGGCCTACAATGAGCAGTTCTTC
CSARRRQGAYNEQFF
>many|-|TRBJ2-7|TRBV5-1
TGCGCCAGCAGCTTAGAAGGAGGGGAGCGCGGCGAGCAGTACTTC
CASSLEGGERGEQYF
>-|-|TRBJ1-3|TRBV20-1
TGCAGTGCCCCGGTGGGGGGAAACACCATATATTTT
CSAPVGGNTIYF